Below, 9 T cell receptor beta chains from the same sample are listed, as sequenced in a study of T cell responses to AZD1222 COVID-19 vaccine. The repertoire was sequenced with immunoSEQ multiplex PCR; TCRdb's copy has only in-frame clones and lacks some. Of 85,000 to 130,000 clones listed, nearly 95% are singletons. The material was peripheral blood, obtained on day 0 of AZD1222 vaccination. All receptors derive from an adult in good health.

The chain is built from TRBV6-1 and TRBJ2-3, with D maybe TRBD2 (5 bases). The V end was cut by 1 base, the J end by 0 bases, with 14 bases between. Germline V lookup: CDR1 MNHNS, CDR2 SASEGT. The CDR3 sequence is 17 residues long. The CDR3 region has the DNA TGTGCCAGCAGTGAAGAGAGTCTAGCAGATAGCACAGATACGCAGTATTTT. This encodes CASSEESLADSTDTQYF.

V gene TRBV7-8 combines with J gene TRBJ2-4, with 9 nucleotides matching TRBD1. The CDR3 is 14 residues long. Germline CDR1 reads SGHVS; CDR2 reads FQNEAQ. Trimming at V came to 5 bases and at J to 9 bases, leaving 8 bases not matched to a gene. The CDR3 bases are TGTGCCAGCAGCGCCCGGGACAGGGACCCCATTCAGTACTTC. The encoded protein is CASSARDRDPIQYF.

This clone has a handful of counts. The chain combines TRBV23-1 with TRBJ1-6; D remains ambiguous. TRBV23-1 is sorted into the ORF group, with uncertain function. V was cut by 10 bases and J by 9 bases, with 34 bases left in between. CDR3 length: 19 residues. CDR3: CATHPPLGFRGPGRSPLHF. CDR3 DNA sequence: TGCGCCACCCACCCCCCCCTGGGGTTTCGAGGACCAGGACGTTCACCCCTCCACTTT.

The J gene is TRBJ1-4, the V gene TRBV4-3; no reliable D call. The CDR3 extends over 15 amino acids. Germline CDR1 reads LGHNA; CDR2 reads YSLEER. V lost 2 bases to trimming and J lost 5 bases, with 12 bases between them. This chain's CDR3 is CASSQRARQNEKLFF. Here the CDR3 DNA reads TGCGCCAGCAGCCAAAGGGCCCGGCAAAATGAAAAACTGTTTTTT.

The chain joins TRBV4-1 to TRBJ2-3; weak D call: TRBD1 (6 bases). The germline V gene has CDR1 MGHRA and CDR2 YSYEKL. V was pared by 4 bases and J by 5 bases, with 19 bases between. CDR3 size: 16 residues. The CDR3 reads CASSPKHREFVDTQYF. The CDR3 region has the DNA TGCGCCAGCAGCCCCAAACACAGGGAATTTGTAGATACGCAGTATTTT.

The chain joins TRBV12-5 to TRBJ2-1, with 15 nucleotides matching TRBD2. From germline, CDR1 is LGHNT and CDR2 FRNRAP. The CDR3 runs 19 residues. V gave up 3 bases and J gave up 0 bases; unmatched junction bases: 6. DNA of the CDR3: TGTGCTAGTGGTTTCGGACTAGCGGGAGGGCCGAGCTCCTACAATGAGCAGTTCTTC. Translating it yields CASGFGLAGGPSSYNEQFF.

V usage is TRBV18 and J usage is TRBJ1-5; weak D call: TRBD1 (6 bases). Trimming shortened V by 6 bases and J by 0 bases, and 12 bases separated the two germline ends. The CDR3 is made up of 15 amino acids. Germline lookup yields CDR1 KGHSH and CDR2 LQKENI. The CDR3 here is CASSQTGNSNQPQHF. In DNA, the CDR3 is TGTGCCAGCTCCCAAACAGGGAATAGCAATCAGCCCCAGCATTTT.

The chain has TRBV30 and TRBJ1-4; 7 bases are a match to TRBD1. Germline V gene lookup returns CDR1 GTSNPN and CDR2 SVGIG (reference sequence). The CDR3 is 15 amino acids. Unmatched junction bases numbered 9, after V lost 4 bases and J lost 4 bases. The CDR3, as DNA: TGTGCCTGGAAACTCCCCGGGACAGTTAATGAAAAACTGTTTTTT. It encodes CAWKLPGTVNEKLFF.

The rearrangement links TRBV6-2 or TRBV6-3 to TRBJ2-1, with D unresolved. This CDR3 has 13 amino acids. V lost 0 bases and J lost 2, with 2 bases in between. Germline V CDR1 and CDR2: MNHEY, SVGEGT. The CDR3 is CASSYSTYNEQFF. The CDR3 bases are TGTGCCAGCAGTTACTCTACCTACAATGAGCAGTTCTTC.